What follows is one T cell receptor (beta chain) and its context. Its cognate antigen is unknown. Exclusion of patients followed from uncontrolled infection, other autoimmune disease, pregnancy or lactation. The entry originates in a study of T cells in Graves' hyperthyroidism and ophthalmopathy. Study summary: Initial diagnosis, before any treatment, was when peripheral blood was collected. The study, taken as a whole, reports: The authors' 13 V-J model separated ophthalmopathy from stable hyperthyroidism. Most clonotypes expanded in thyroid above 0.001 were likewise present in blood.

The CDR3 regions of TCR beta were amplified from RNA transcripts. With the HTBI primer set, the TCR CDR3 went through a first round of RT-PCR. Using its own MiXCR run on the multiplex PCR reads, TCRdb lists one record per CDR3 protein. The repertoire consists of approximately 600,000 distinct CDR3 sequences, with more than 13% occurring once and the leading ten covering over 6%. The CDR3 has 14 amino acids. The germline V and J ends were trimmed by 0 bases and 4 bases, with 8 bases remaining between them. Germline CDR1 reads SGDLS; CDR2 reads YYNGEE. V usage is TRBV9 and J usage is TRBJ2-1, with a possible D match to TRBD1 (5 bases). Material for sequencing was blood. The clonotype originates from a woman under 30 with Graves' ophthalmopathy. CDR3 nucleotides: TGTGCCAGCAGCGTAGAGACAGCGTACAATGAGCAGTTCTTC. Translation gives CASSVETAYNEQFF.